This TCR beta chain stems from a study of blood T cells in healthy people across ages. The study isolated at least 7 million PBMCs from each sample. A second 7 to 11 cycle PCR used barcoded and J-beta primers. TCRdb redid the calling of the 5' RACE reads with MiXCR, one entry per CDR3 protein. The data contain around 1,000,000 distinct CDR3 sequences, roughly two fifths of them singletons. Germline loops: CDR1 MDHEN, CDR2 SYDVKM. V was trimmed by 6 bases and J by 0 bases, leaving 11 bases between them. This CDR3 region has 14 residues. The chain joins TRBV28 to TRBJ1-2; D is perhaps TRBD1 (5 bases). This sequence originates from a man aged 18-30 years in good health. The sample was blood. As DNA, the CDR3 is TGTGCCAGCAGCCAACAGGCCACTAACTATGGCTACACCTTC. This sequence encodes CASSQQATNYGYTF.